The rows below give T cell receptor beta chains drawn from one sample of a study of T cells in Graves' hyperthyroidism and ophthalmopathy. TCRdb reanalysed the multiplex PCR reads using MiXCR and keeps one entry per CDR3 protein. The data contain roughly 500,000 distinct CDR3 sequences, around 15% of them singletons. Sequences were obtained from blood. Every receptor here comes from a woman in her thirties with Graves' ophthalmopathy. Both conserved end residues are part of each CDR3. Some rows have no size entry. The others give once, few or many, or a class for an expanded clone.

clone_size	v_call	cdr3_aa
few	TRBV19	CASSLLQRNNEQFF
many	TRBV7-6	CASSEGTNQETQYF
many	TRBV28	CASSLLSPGEQYF
many	TRBV30	CAWIHGRETQYF
few	TRBV6-2/TRBV6-3	CASSYLRGQGINNEQFF
few	TRBV12-3/TRBV12-4	CAGSFWGTSTDTQYF
NA	TRBV30	CAWSARDRWWNTF
NA	TRBV14	CASSQAGGPTGELFF
many	TRBV30	CAWSRAGGEQFF
few	TRBV12-3/TRBV12-4	CASSPPFRGSTDTQYF
NA	TRBV7-9	CASSLSKGFSGANVLTF
many	TRBV5-1	CASSLEASGRTYNEQFF
many	TRBV7-3	CASSLNPGGVTEQFF
many	TRBV7-2	CASSLARGGSYNEQFF
many	TRBV2	CASSDGVGSGRIPSYNEQFF
many	TRBV11-2	CASSGGQITDTQYF
NA	TRBV14	CASSQGGTPYNEQFF
NA	TRBV20-1	CSARVVGTDYSYEQYF
many	TRBV12-3/TRBV12-4	CASSIRQGSGQPQHF
NA	TRBV9	CASSVAQGNTEAFF
few	TRBV5-6	CASSRDSHGEQYF
NA	TRBV5-8	CASSLSQLGNQPQHF
NA	TRBV30	CAWGVGTQYF
few	TRBV7-8	CASSFGPGLSSTGELFF
NA	TRBV3-1	CASSQDGLAAYNEQFF
many	TRBV28	CASSSVQNDGYTF
many	TRBV6-1	CASNLRASGMYYEQYF
many	TRBV28	CASSPAGEKLFF
NA	TRBV14	CASSVRGLPSYEQYF
many	TRBV12-3/TRBV12-4	CASSLAKLIGTDTQYF
few	TRBV24-1	CATRELRDSAVRLAKNIQYF
NA	TRBV24-1	CATSETTGGWGGYTF
NA	TRBV27	CASSSPPSANTGELFF
many	TRBV30	CAWSGGSPLYEQYF
many	TRBV5-1	CASSLWVSNTEAFF
few	TRBV6-1	CASTGTGVNYGYTF
few	TRBV5-5	CASRAGTGNEQYF
few	TRBV27	CASPPSGINEQYF
NA	TRBV18	CASSRYGQVYNSPLHF
many	TRBV20-1	CSARDSPGQDHEQYF
many	TRBV20-1	CSARDEGGRYNEQFF
NA	TRBV19	CASRANSYFHEQYF
many	TRBV5-8	CASSYLGQGSDQPQHF
NA	TRBV7-2	CASSLAGQGRYNEQFF
NA	TRBV12-3/TRBV12-4	CASSLRLPGLAGSSYNEQFF
many	TRBV2	CASKEQGGEAYEQYF